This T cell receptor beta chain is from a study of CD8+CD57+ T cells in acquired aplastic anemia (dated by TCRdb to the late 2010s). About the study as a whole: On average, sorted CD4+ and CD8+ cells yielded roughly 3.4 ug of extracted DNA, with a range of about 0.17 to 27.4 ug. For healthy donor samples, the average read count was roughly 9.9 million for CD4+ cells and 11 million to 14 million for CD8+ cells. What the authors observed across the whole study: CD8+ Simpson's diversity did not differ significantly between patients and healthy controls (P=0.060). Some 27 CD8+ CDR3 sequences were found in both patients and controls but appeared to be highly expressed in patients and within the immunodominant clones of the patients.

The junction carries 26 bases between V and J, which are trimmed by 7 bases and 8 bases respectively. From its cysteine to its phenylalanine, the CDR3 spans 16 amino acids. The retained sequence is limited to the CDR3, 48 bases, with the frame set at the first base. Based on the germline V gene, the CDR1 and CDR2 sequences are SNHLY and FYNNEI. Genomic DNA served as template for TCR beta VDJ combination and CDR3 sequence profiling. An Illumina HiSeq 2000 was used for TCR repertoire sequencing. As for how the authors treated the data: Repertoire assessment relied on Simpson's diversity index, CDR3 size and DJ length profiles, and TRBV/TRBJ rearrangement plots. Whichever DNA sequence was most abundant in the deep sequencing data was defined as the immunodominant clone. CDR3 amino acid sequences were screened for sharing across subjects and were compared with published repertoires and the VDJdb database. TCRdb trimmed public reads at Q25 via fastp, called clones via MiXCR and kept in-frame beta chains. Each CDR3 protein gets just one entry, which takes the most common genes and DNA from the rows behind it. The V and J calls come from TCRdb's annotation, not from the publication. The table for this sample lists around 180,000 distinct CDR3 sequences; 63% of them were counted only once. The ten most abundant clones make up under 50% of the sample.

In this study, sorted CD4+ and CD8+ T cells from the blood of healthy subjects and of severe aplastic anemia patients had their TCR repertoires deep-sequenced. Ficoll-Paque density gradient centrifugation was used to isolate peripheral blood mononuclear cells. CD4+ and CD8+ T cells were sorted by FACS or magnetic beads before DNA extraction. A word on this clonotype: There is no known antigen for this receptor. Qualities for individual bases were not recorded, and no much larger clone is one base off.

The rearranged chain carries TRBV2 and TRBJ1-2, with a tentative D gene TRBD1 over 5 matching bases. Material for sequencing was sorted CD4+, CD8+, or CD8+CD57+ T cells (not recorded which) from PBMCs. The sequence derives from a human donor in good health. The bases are TGTGCCAGCATGGGGCGCGGACTCCAGGGTGTTAACGGCTACACCTTC. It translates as CASMGRGLQGVNGYTF.